Shown below are 25 T cell receptor beta chains from a single sample sequenced in a study of beta chain features in type 1 diabetes. The whole isolated RNA underwent reverse transcription, so sequencing captured expressed TCRB transcripts. Some clones are missing from TCRdb's copy, which holds only in-frame ones; the method was immunoSEQ multiplex PCR. This sample has around 500,000 clones, with roughly 11% found just once. Material for sequencing was naive CD4+ T cells from blood. All receptors derive from a woman aged 18-30 years in good health.

Notes on this clone: Its ends do not fully match the called genes, so a read error is possible. The J gene is TRBJ2-3, the V gene TRBV7-2; 7 bases fit TRBD2. Germline CDR1 reads SGHTA; CDR2 reads FQGNSA. This CDR3 region has 11 residues. The CDR3 bases are TGTGCCAGCAGCCGAAGCGGGGCCTGGGATTTT. Translation gives CASSRSGAWDF.

This clone appeared a few times. A junction end diverges from the germline sequence, so it may reflect a read error. The chain combines TRBV9 with TRBJ2-7, with D tentatively TRBD2 (6 bases). CDR3 length: 16 amino acids. Germline loops: CDR1 SGDLS, CDR2 YYNGEE. The CDR3 loop is CASSVGPFGRSFEQYF. The CDR3 coding sequence is TGTGCCAGCAGCGTAGGTCCTTTCGGGAGATCCTTCGAGCAGTACTTC.

The rearrangement uses TRBV5-4 and TRBJ1-2, with 9 positions matching TRBD1. The CDR3 loop spans 15 amino acids. V shed 4 bases and J 8 bases; nucleotides not matched to a gene: 12. Germline V lookup: CDR1 SGHNT, CDR2 YYREEE (reference sequence). CDR3 bases: TGTGCCAGCAGCCCGTACCGGGACAGGGCCTACGGCTACACCTTC. It translates to CASSPYRDRAYGYTF.

This chain joins TRBV7-9 and TRBJ2-7, with D perhaps being TRBD1 or TRBD2 (5 bases each). This CDR3 is built from 14 residues. Germline V gene sequence: CDR1 SEHNR, CDR2 FQNEAQ (reference sequence). The V gene lost 7 bases and the J gene lost 0 bases, with 13 bases spanning the gap. CDR3 protein: CASNWDGGSYEQYF. The CDR3 DNA reads TGTGCCAGCAACTGGGACGGAGGCTCCTACGAGCAGTACTTC. Drawing the rest from reference TRBV7-9 and TRBJ2-7, the complete variable domain is DTGVSQNPRHKITKRGQNVTFRCDPISEHNRLYWYRQTLGQGPEFLTYFQNEAQLEKSRLLSDRFSAERPKGSFSTLEIQRTEQGDSAMYLCASNWDGGSYEQYFGPGTRLTVT.

The V call is TRBV30, the J call TRBJ2-7; 8 bases are shared with TRBD1. The germline V gene encodes CDR1 GTSNPN and CDR2 SVGIG (reference sequence). This CDR3 has 16 amino acids. V trimming: 0 bases; J trimming: 0 bases; junction bases outside the gene matches: 7. The CDR3 region has the DNA TGTGCCTGGAGTGTACCCCACGACAGGGGCTCCTACGAGCAGTACTTC. Translating gives CAWSVPHDRGSYEQYF.

This clone was detected only a few times. V gene TRBV29-1 combines with J gene TRBJ2-3; tentatively, D is TRBD2 (6 bases). The CDR3 totals 14 residues. V lost 7 bases and J 6 bases, leaving 20 bases between the germline ends. Germline assignment: CDR1 SQVTM and CDR2 ANQGSEA. CDR3 region: CSAETPPGRDTQYF. The DNA for the CDR3 is TGCAGCGCTGAGACTCCCCCGGGGAGGGATACGCAGTATTTT.

The chain links TRBV6-5 to TRBJ2-4; D is uncertain. Germline V gives CDR1 MNHEY, CDR2 SVGAGI. This CDR3 is 15 amino acids long. Trimming left V 5 bases short and J 0 bases short, with 11 bases between. CDR3 DNA: TGTGCCAGCAGTCAAGAGATCGTAGCCAAAAACATTCAGTACTTC. This sequence encodes CASSQEIVAKNIQYF.

The CDR3 here is CASSWSTGQYQPQHF. Written as DNA, the CDR3 is TGTGCCAGCAGCTGGTCCACAGGGCAGTATCAGCCCCAGCATTTT. This chain connects TRBV7-2 to TRBJ1-5; TRBD1 is a possible D gene (6 bases). Trimming took off 4 bases at V and 5 bases at J, with 15 bases between the two ends. This CDR3 is built from 15 residues. In germline, CDR1 is SGHTA, CDR2 FQGNSA.

This clone was observed a few times. This rearrangement joins TRBV28 to TRBJ2-7, with 7 bases fitting TRBD1. The V gene's germline CDR1 is MDHEN and CDR2 SYDVKM. The V segment lost 9 bases and the J segment 2 bases; nucleotides outside the gene matches: 4. The CDR3 has 12 amino acids. The CDR3 here is CASSTGTYEQYV. In nucleotides, the CDR3 is TGTGCCAGTTCGACAGGGACCTACGAGCAGTACGTC.

This clone was seen only a few times. The chain links TRBV4-3 to TRBJ2-1; 8 bases are a match to TRBD2. Trimming cost V 0 bases and J 15 bases; bases outside gene matches: 7. This CDR3 comprises 13 residues. Germline-derived CDR1 and CDR2 are LGHNA and YSLEER. The CDR3 DNA reads as TGCGCCAGCAGCCAAGATCGGGGGACTAGTCGGTTCTTC. Its translation is CASSQDRGTSRFF.

This clone was seen a handful of times. The J gene is TRBJ2-1, the V gene TRBV9; perhaps TRBD1 as D (6 bases). This CDR3 region has 13 residues. The germline V and J ends were trimmed by 4 bases and 8 bases, with 13 bases remaining between them. Germline loops: CDR1 SGDLS, CDR2 YYNGEE. The CDR3 region has the DNA TGTGCCAGCAGCCCCAACAGGGACGATGAGCAGTTCTTC. Translated: CASSPNRDDEQFF.

This rearrangement joins TRBV5-1 to TRBJ2-6; D is ambiguous. The CDR3 spans 15 residues. Germline V lookup: CDR1 SGHRS, CDR2 YFSETQ. Trimming pared 2 bases from V and 0 bases from J, leaving 6 bases between. CDR3 coding DNA: TGCGCCAGCAGCTTTTCGGACTCTGGGGCCAACGTCCTGACTTTC. Amino acid sequence: CASSFSDSGANVLTF.

This clone was picked up a small number of times. This chain joins TRBV30 and TRBJ1-2; D may be TRBD1 (5 bases). The V and J ends lost 0 bases and 5 bases respectively, with 7 bases between them. The CDR3 sequence is 12 residues long. Germline V CDR1 and CDR2: GTSNPN, SVGIG (reference sequence). Here the CDR3 DNA reads TGTGCCTGGAGTGTACAGGAGTATGGCTACACCTTC. Translating gives CAWSVQEYGYTF.

The chain links TRBV7-9 to TRBJ1-5; D is undetermined. The CDR3 has 16 residues. V lost 0 bases to trimming and J lost 1 base, with 10 bases between them. CDR1 is SEHNR, CDR2 FQNEAQ, per germline (reference sequence). The CDR3: CASSLAAGESNQPQHF. The CDR3 coding sequence is TGTGCCAGCAGCTTAGCGGCCGGGGAGAGCAATCAGCCCCAGCATTTT. Based on the CDR3 plus reference TRBV7-9 and TRBJ1-5, the full variable domain is DTGVSQNPRHKITKRGQNVTFRCDPISEHNRLYWYRQTLGQGPEFLTYFQNEAQLEKSRLLSDRFSAERPKGSFSTLEIQRTEQGDSAMYLCASSLAAGESNQPQHFGDGTRLSIL.

J is TRBJ2-1 and V is TRBV5-4, with 8 bases matching TRBD1. With 3 bases clipped from V and 1 base from J, the junction kept 6 bases outside the gene matches. The CDR3 is 16 residues long. CDR1 and CDR2 (germline): SGHNT, YYREEE (reference sequence). The CDR3 here is CASSSGGQESYNEQFF. CDR3 coding DNA: TGTGCCAGCAGCTCTGGGGGACAGGAATCCTACAATGAGCAGTTCTTC.

The V and J genes are TRBV12-5 and TRBJ2-5; 8 bases fit TRBD2. The CDR3 loop spans 16 amino acids. The germline CDR1 and CDR2 sequences are LGHNT and FRNRAP. V shed 1 base and J 2 bases; nucleotides not matched to a gene: 6. The CDR3 loop is CASGLGVSGGQETQYF. In nucleotides, the CDR3 is TGTGCTAGTGGTTTGGGAGTGAGCGGGGGACAAGAGACCCAGTACTTC.

This clone has a handful of counts. The chain joins TRBV19 to TRBJ2-7; 8 positions agree with TRBD2. The length of the CDR3 is 14 residues. Germline V gives CDR1 LNHDA, CDR2 SQIVND (reference sequence). With 0 bases clipped from V and 3 bases from J, the junction kept 1 base outside the gene matches. The CDR3 DNA sequence: TGTGCCAGTAGTATAGAAAGCGGGAGCTACGAGCAGTACTTC. Translated: CASSIESGSYEQYF.

This clone was found a few times. This sample includes further DNA sequences coding for the same CDR3. The chain uses TRBV5-1 and TRBJ1-5; D is unclear. Germline V gene sequence: CDR1 SGHRS, CDR2 YFSETQ. V dropped 2 bases and J dropped 3 bases, with 6 bases sitting between them. The CDR3 totals 13 residues. CDR3 sequence: CASSFGINQPQHF. In DNA form, the CDR3 reads TGCGCCAGCAGCTTCGGGATCAATCAGCCCCAGCATTTT.

The CDR3 is CASSLDPSSYEQYV. The CDR3 bases are TGCGCCAGCAGCTTGGACCCCAGCTCCTACGAGCAGTACGTC. V gene TRBV5-1 combines with J gene TRBJ2-7; D not certain. Germline CDR1 and CDR2: SGHRS and YFSETQ. Trimming removed 0 bases at V and 0 bases at J, with 7 bases between. This CDR3 has 14 amino acids.

The chain uses TRBV27 and TRBJ2-3; D unresolved. This CDR3 has 16 amino acids. With 4 bases removed from V and 0 bases from J, the gap between germline ends came to 14 bases. Per the germline V gene, CDR1 is MNHEY and CDR2 is SMNVEV (reference sequence). CDR3 nucleotides: TGTGCCAGCAGTTCTGGACGGTCTGCTAGCACAGATACGCAGTATTTT. This translates into CASSSGRSASTDTQYF.

This chain links TRBV14 with TRBJ2-7, with a weak D call TRBD1 (5 bases). The V end was cut by 1 base, the J end by 1 base, with 8 bases between. CDR3 length equals 14 residues. Germline V gives CDR1 SGHDN, CDR2 FVKESK. This chain's CDR3 is CASSQASGSYEQYV. In DNA, the CDR3 is TGTGCCAGCAGCCAAGCGTCAGGGTCCTACGAGCAGTACGTC.

The J gene is TRBJ2-1, the V gene TRBV9; D is unresolved. The CDR3 spans 15 residues. Looked up from germline, CDR1 is SGDLS and CDR2 is YYNGEE. V shed 3 bases and J shed 2 bases, with 12 bases lying between them. This chain's CDR3 is CASSAQSPPYNEQFF. CDR3 DNA: TGTGCCAGCAGCGCCCAAAGCCCACCCTACAATGAGCAGTTCTTC. The whole variable domain, filled in from reference TRBV9 and TRBJ2-1, reads DSGVTQTPKHLITATGQRVTLRCSPRSGDLSVYWYQQSLDQGLQFLIQYYNGEERAKGNILERFSAQQFPDLHSELNLSSLELGDSALYFCASSAQSPPYNEQFFGPGTRLTVL.

In this sample, this clone turned up a few times. V gene TRBV21-1 combines with J gene TRBJ1-1. TRBV21-1 is tagged as a pseudogene. This CDR3 spans 12 amino acids. CDR3: CALQSENTEAFF. Written as DNA, the CDR3 is TGTGCCCTCCAATCGGAGAACACTGAAGCTTTCTTT.

The V call is TRBV4-3, the J call TRBJ2-7; 10 nucleotides match TRBD2. In germline, CDR1 is LGHNA, CDR2 YSLEER. With V trimmed by 2 bases and J by 3 bases, 10 bases remained unmatched. The CDR3 has 17 residues. The CDR3 reads CASSQNPLSGRGYEQYF. The CDR3 region has the DNA TGCGCCAGCAGCCAAAACCCCCTCAGCGGGAGGGGCTACGAGCAGTACTTC.

In this sample, this clone turned up a few times. J is TRBJ2-7 and V is TRBV5-6; D unclear. Germline lookup yields CDR1 SGHDT and CDR2 YYEEEE. V lost 2 bases and J lost 5, with 8 bases in between. CDR3 size: 12 residues. CDR3 bases: TGTGCCAGCAGCTTCGGCGGTCACGAGCAGTACGTC. It translates to CASSFGGHEQYV.